This T cell receptor beta chain is drawn from a study of blood T cell repertoires in COVID-19. Turning to the study itself: COVID-19 samples collected from the United States, Italy and Spain covered acute and convalescent phases. T cells, B-cell-depleted T cells, or PBMCs provided the cDNA or gDNA that served as material.

In the study's own analysis: It was from reference gene primer amplification that nucleated cell counts were estimated. The assay was immunoSEQ multiplex PCR, and TCRdb's table has in-frame clones only and misses some. V and J calls and clone size are copied from that table; D and trimming were computed from the DNA. Among more than 70,000 clones listed, approximately 86% were seen once. The CDR3 runs to 13 residues. The germline V gene has CDR1 MDHEN and CDR2 SYDVKM. V lost 4 bases and J lost 4, with 11 bases in between. Sequenced input: peripheral blood. The chain recombines TRBV28 with TRBJ2-7, with D tentatively TRBD1 (5 bases). The TCR originated in a man between 45 and 60 years old with active or convalescent COVID-19. The CDR3 DNA reads as TGTGCCAGCAGTTCATCAGGGCCATACGAGCAGTACTTC. Translating it yields CASSSSGPYEQYF.